Listed below are T cell receptor beta chains from one sample, sequenced in a study of a mutant IDH1 vaccine in newly diagnosed glioma. Here immunoSEQ multiplex PCR was the method, and the copy in TCRdb shows in-frame clones only, minus some. The sample consists of nearly 35,000 clones, 70% to 85% of them appearing once. The antigens these receptors bind are not known. Sequenced here: PBMCs, sampled from a glioma patient whose treatment included an IDH1 peptide vaccine. These receptors all come from a man under 40 with glioma. Each CDR3 is given with its conserved first and last residue.

v_gene	j_gene	CDR3aa
TRBV7-9	TRBJ2-6	CASSLQPGDGANVLTF
TRBV19	TRBJ1-1	CASTGRGRRWTEAFF
TRBV18	TRBJ1-3	CASSPTTDRGPGNTIYF
TRBV2	TRBJ1-2	CASQRTGLFDYGYTF
TRBV5-6	TRBJ2-7	CASSLGFERSYEQYF
TRBV13	TRBJ1-4	CASSLVGEKLFF
TRBV5-1	TRBJ2-3	CASSLTADTQYF
TRBV27	TRBJ2-7	CASSQGSSYEQYF
TRBV4-3	TRBJ2-7	CASSQDRDSSYEQYF
TRBV4-1	TRBJ1-3	CASSQLREAGNTIYF
TRBV4-1	TRBJ1-5	CASSQTIVRGLGPQHF
TRBV27	TRBJ1-2	CASSLLGFDGYTF
TRBV6-5	TRBJ1-1	CASSFAGQMNTEAFF
TRBV30	TRBJ1-5	CAWSVRTDQPQHF
TRBV5-1	TRBJ2-7	CASSIYNEQYF
TRBV9	TRBJ1-5	CASSPGTGGARPQHF
TRBV6-6	TRBJ1-5	CASISGGNQPQHF
TRBV4-1	TRBJ1-4	CASSQDRDSSEKLFF
TRBV28	TRBJ1-1	CASSLEVDSTEAFF
TRBV5-1	TRBJ1-2	CASSLAVGPGGYGYTF
TRBV7-6	TRBJ2-7	CASSLPPAGDVSYEQYF
TRBV5-5	TRBJ1-1	CASSLLGGKNTEAFF
TRBV30	TRBJ2-5	CAWSVPETQYF
TRBV28	TRBJ1-1	CASSSGWGVPEAFF
TRBV7-3	TRBJ1-1	CASSLFLNTEAFF
TRBV15	TRBJ2-7	CATSGAGGFEQYF
TRBV5-1	TRBJ2-7	CASSLYVDEQYF
TRBV6-1	TRBJ1-1	CASSDIYRGAEAFF
TRBV2	TRBJ1-2	CASSMLAGNYGYTF
TRBV6-4	TRBJ1-2	CASRNSQSYTF
TRBV5-1	TRBJ2-5	CASRDAAFRSQETQYF
TRBV7-2	TRBJ2-1	CASSLSAGGGIPREQFF
TRBV18	TRBJ2-1	CASSRADVGSYNEQFF
TRBV6-5	TRBJ2-1	CASSYHPGSSSNEQFF
TRBV30	TRBJ1-4	CAWRTGTVNEKLFF
TRBV10-3	TRBJ2-6	CAISSGQGVSGANVLTF
TRBV10-3	TRBJ2-6	CAITSTGLSSGANVLTF
TRBV6-1	TRBJ2-2	CASSGREGEFTGELFF
TRBV5-1	TRBJ2-5	CASSSGQDQETQYF
TRBV5-4	TRBJ2-3	CASSPLRDRGLRDTQYF
TRBV11-2	TRBJ1-2	CASSLSRTGRTTNYGYTF
TRBV7-3	TRBJ2-7	CASSLSGPNEQYF